Shown below are 30 T cell receptor beta chains from a single sample sequenced in a study of CXCR4 blockade with PD-1 therapy in pancreatic cancer. Sequencing used immunoSEQ multiplex PCR; TCRdb keeps in-frame clones, though not all of them. This sample carries more than 15,000 clones, about 72% of them seen once, and the ten largest clones take more than 4.5%. Sequencing was performed on tumor tissue. All receptors come from a human donor with pancreatic ductal adenocarcinoma.

Points on this clone: Relative to the germline gene, one junction end is altered; a read error may explain this. The chain joins TRBV19 to TRBJ2-7; a weak D match, TRBD2 (6 bases). Germline lookup yields CDR1 LNHDA and CDR2 SQIVND (reference sequence). This CDR3 spans 13 amino acids. CDR3 in amino acids: CAGSIEAGYEQYF. The DNA of the CDR3 is TGTGCCGGTAGTATAGAAGCGGGCTACGAGCAGTACTTT.

The chain couples TRBV25-1 to TRBJ1-1; D call uncertain. V lost 5 bases, J lost 5 bases, and 9 bases lay in between. Germline CDR1 reads MGHDK; CDR2 reads SYGVNS. The CDR3 is 12 amino acids. CDR3 DNA: TGTGCCAGCAGTACCGGACCGACTGAAGCTTTCTTT. This encodes CASSTGPTEAFF.

The chain has TRBV19 and TRBJ1-1, with TRBD1 identical over 8 bases. CDR3 length: 13 residues. CDR1 is LNHDA, CDR2 SQIVND, per germline (reference sequence). V gave up 7 bases and J gave up 0 bases; unmatched junction bases: 1. The CDR3 region is CASMDRVNTEAFF. CDR3 DNA sequence: TGTGCCAGTATGGACAGGGTGAACACTGAAGCTTTCTTT. The full variable domain, with the rest looked up from reference TRBV19 and TRBJ1-1, is DGGITQSPKYLFRKEGQNVTLSCEQNLNHDAMYWYRQDPGQGLRLIYYSQIVNDFQKGDIAEGYSVSREKKESFPLTVTSAQKNPTAFYLCASMDRVNTEAFFGQGTRLTVV.

The rearrangement links TRBV28 to TRBJ2-1; the D gene is possibly TRBD2 (5 bases). Trimming stripped 5 bases from V and 9 bases from J, with 14 bases between. This CDR3 region has 13 residues. The germline gives CDR1 MDHEN, CDR2 SYDVKM. The CDR3 DNA is TGTGCCAGCAGTCTCCCTATTGGGAGTGAGCAGTTCTTC. Protein product: CASSLPIGSEQFF. Full variable domain (missing parts from reference TRBV28 and TRBJ2-1): DVKVTQSSRYLVKRTGEKVFLECVQDMDHENMFWYRQDPGLGLRLIYFSYDVKMKEKGDIPEGYSVSREKKERFSLILESASTNQTSMYLCASSLPIGSEQFFGPGTRLTVL.

The V gene is TRBV29-1, the J gene TRBJ2-1; 10 nucleotides match TRBD1. The CDR3 totals 14 residues. The ends lost 6 bases at V and 2 bases at J; junction bases unmatched: 4. Germline V gene lookup returns CDR1 SQVTM and CDR2 ANQGSEA. This CDR3 reads CSVLGQGAYNEQFF. CDR3 nucleotides: TGCAGCGTCCTAGGACAGGGGGCCTACAATGAGCAGTTCTTC.

This clone appeared once. V is TRBV30 and J is TRBJ1-6; 7 bases align to TRBD1. Per the germline V gene, CDR1 is GTSNPN and CDR2 is SVGIG (reference sequence). This CDR3 has 12 residues. Unmatched junction bases numbered 1, after V lost 5 bases and J lost 6 bases. The CDR3 loop is CAWGTVNSPLHF. The DNA of the CDR3 is TGTGCCTGGGGGACAGTTAATTCACCCCTCCACTTT.

The genes are TRBV19 and TRBJ2-3; perhaps TRBD1 as D (5 bases). V lost 0 bases and J lost 7, with 11 bases in between. In germline, CDR1 is LNHDA, CDR2 SQIVND (reference sequence). The CDR3 runs to 14 residues. The CDR3 here is CASSIEGRSNTQYF. In DNA form, the CDR3 reads TGTGCCAGTAGTATAGAGGGGCGGTCAAATACGCAGTATTTT.

The V and J genes are TRBV6-8 and TRBJ2-5, with D hard to call. The CDR3 consists of 14 residues. CDR1 is MNHGY and CDR2 is SAAAGT in the germline V gene. Trimming removed 0 bases from V and 5 bases from J, with 10 bases in between. In nucleotides, the CDR3 is TGTGCCAGCAGTTACTCAACCCCAATGGAGACCCAGTACTTC. This sequence encodes CASSYSTPMETQYF.

In this sample, this clone turned up a few times. The chain couples TRBV6-8 to TRBJ1-1; no clear D gene. This CDR3 has 12 amino acids. V gave up 2 bases and J gave up 4 bases, with 5 bases separating them. Germline loops: CDR1 MNHGY, CDR2 SAAAGT. In DNA, the CDR3 is TGTGCCAGCAGTTACCCCCCCACTGAAGCTTTCTTT. Translation gives CASSYPPTEAFF.

The rearrangement uses TRBV9 and TRBJ1-3, with a weak D call TRBD1 (6 bases). The CDR3 consists of 14 residues. Germline V CDR1 and CDR2: SGDLS, YYNGEE. V lost 2 bases to trimming and J lost 8 bases, with 14 bases between them. The chain's CDR3 is CASSVQDRSDTIYF. CDR3 DNA: TGTGCCAGCAGCGTTCAAGACAGGTCGGACACCATATATTTT.

This sequence joins TRBV28 and TRBJ1-4, with D possibly TRBD1 on 5 matching bases. V was trimmed by 8 bases and J by 4 bases, leaving 14 bases between them. The length of the CDR3 is 14 residues. Germline loops: CDR1 MDHEN, CDR2 SYDVKM. As DNA, the CDR3 is TGTGCCAGCTTTGAAACGGGGCTTAATGAAAAACTGTTTTTT. It codes for CASFETGLNEKLFF.

The rearrangement links TRBV28 to TRBJ1-5, with no clear D. The CDR3 has 14 amino acids. Trimming left V 1 base short and J 8 bases short, with 12 bases between. The germline V gene encodes CDR1 MDHEN and CDR2 SYDVKM. CDR3 region: CASSLLTGLEPQHF. CDR3 bases: TGTGCCAGCAGTTTATTAACTGGTCTCGAGCCCCAGCATTTT.

This chain joins TRBV29-1 and TRBJ1-4; no definite D call. V lost 0 bases, J lost 7 bases, and 15 bases lay in between. The CDR3 loop spans 15 amino acids. The germline gives CDR1 SQVTM, CDR2 ANQGSEA. The CDR3 coding sequence is TGCAGCGTTGAAGATCAGGAGGGTGCGGGTGAAAAACTGTTTTTT. It yields the protein CSVEDQEGAGEKLFF.

V and J are TRBV5-1 and TRBJ2-7; the D gene is possibly TRBD1 (6 bases). Trimming stripped 4 bases from V and 7 bases from J, with 18 bases between. Looked up from germline, CDR1 is SGHRS and CDR2 is YFSETQ. The CDR3 extends over 14 amino acids. The CDR3 nucleotides read TGCGCCAGCAGCACAAAGGGGGAACTGTCAGAGCAGTACTTC. Translated: CASSTKGELSEQYF.

This clone was detected only a few times. The gene calls are TRBV15 and TRBJ1-1; D gene ambiguous. Germline V gene data show CDR1 as LNHNV and CDR2 as YYDKDF (reference sequence). Trimming left V 0 bases short and J 8 bases short, with 13 bases between. The CDR3 has 14 amino acids. The CDR3 spells CATSRDEGVEEAFF. The CDR3 DNA reads TGTGCCACCAGCAGAGATGAAGGCGTCGAGGAAGCTTTCTTT.

This chain connects TRBV6-8 to TRBJ2-1; the match to TRBD1 covers 10 bases. CDR1 MNHGY and CDR2 SAAAGT come from the germline V gene. With 10 bases clipped from V and 6 bases from J, the junction kept 6 bases outside the gene matches. The CDR3 loop spans 13 amino acids. The CDR3 DNA follows: TGTGCCATCAAGGGGACAGGGGCCAATGAGCAGTTCTTC. Residues: CAIKGTGANEQFF.

The rearrangement joins TRBV15 to TRBJ2-1; 8 bases line up with TRBD2. Germline CDR1 and CDR2: LNHNV and YYDKDF (reference sequence). There are 17 residues in the CDR3. V dropped 0 bases and J dropped 2; count of bases not matched to a gene: 6. The chain's CDR3 is CATSRESSGRAYNEQFF. The CDR3 DNA is TGTGCCACCAGCAGAGAATCCAGCGGGAGAGCCTACAATGAGCAGTTCTTC.

This clone was picked up a small number of times. The rearrangement joins TRBV6-8 to TRBJ2-7; D remains unclear. V shed 0 bases and J shed 7 bases, with 16 bases lying between them. Germline V gene sequence: CDR1 MNHGY, CDR2 SAAAGT. The CDR3 is 15 amino acids. The CDR3 region has the DNA TGTGCCAGCAGTTACTCGTCATACATATCAAGGGAGCAGTACTTC. It specifies CASSYSSYISREQYF.

As to this clone: At one boundary the junction diverges from the germline segment, which might be a read error. V usage is TRBV29-1 and J usage is TRBJ2-3; 10 nucleotides match TRBD1. Germline values: CDR1 SQVTM, CDR2 ANQGSEA. The CDR3 extends over 15 amino acids. The CDR3: CSVEDRQGADDTQYF. In DNA form, the CDR3 reads TGCAGTGTTGAAGACAGACAGGGGGCGGACGATACGCAGTATTTT.

The chain has TRBV19 and TRBJ2-5; D possibly corresponds to TRBD1 (5 bases). The CDR3 has 13 amino acids. Trimming took off 3 bases at V and 3 bases at J, with 8 bases between the two ends. Germline V gives CDR1 LNHDA, CDR2 SQIVND (reference sequence). CDR3 protein: CASSIRDEETQYF. The CDR3 DNA sequence: TGTGCCAGTAGTATCAGGGATGAAGAGACCCAGTACTTC.

The gene calls are TRBV19 and TRBJ1-1; no definite D call. CDR1 is LNHDA, CDR2 SQIVND, per germline (reference sequence). The CDR3 loop spans 13 amino acids. The V gene lost 8 bases and the J gene lost 5 bases, with 15 bases spanning the gap. The CDR3 region has the DNA TGTGCCAGTGTTATGGTGGGGATGACTGAAGCTTTCTTT. It specifies CASVMVGMTEAFF.

V gene TRBV12-5 combines with J gene TRBJ2-7, with TRBD2 as a possible D gene (5 bases). Germline V gene data show CDR1 as LGHNT and CDR2 as FRNRAP. This CDR3 region has 14 residues. CDR3 region: CASTAGLLTYEQYF. In DNA form, the CDR3 reads TGTGCCAGCACGGCGGGCCTACTCACCTACGAGCAGTACTTC.

The chain combines TRBV5-1 with TRBJ2-4; D may be TRBD1 or TRBD2 (6 bases each). Looked up from germline, CDR1 is SGHRS and CDR2 is YFSETQ. The V end lost 4 bases, the J end lost 8 bases, and 19 bases lay between the germline ends. CDR3 length: 15 residues. The CDR3 DNA is TGCGCCAGCAGCCTTGGGGGGCAGGAGGGCGACATTCAGTACTTC. Its translation: CASSLGGQEGDIQYF.

The chain combines TRBV14 with TRBJ2-7; 12 positions agree with TRBD2. The germline V gene has CDR1 SGHDN and CDR2 FVKESK. J gave up 2 bases and V 2 bases, and 10 bases lay outside the gene matches. This CDR3 is 18 amino acids long. The CDR3 loop is CASSQRLAGGVVTYEQYF. CDR3 coding DNA: TGTGCCAGCAGCCAACGGCTAGCGGGAGGGGTTGTCACCTACGAGCAGTACTTC.

This clone was counted only a few times. DNA of the CDR3: TGTGCCTGGAGTGTAGCGGGAGGGTACTACGAGCAGTACTTC. This translates into CAWSVAGGYYEQYF. The rearrangement joins TRBV30 to TRBJ2-7; TRBD2 agrees at 10 bases. Trimming at V came to 0 bases and at J to 3 bases, leaving 2 bases not matched to a gene. Germline loops: CDR1 GTSNPN, CDR2 SVGIG (reference sequence). The CDR3 runs to 14 residues.

This clone was observed a single time. V usage is TRBV5-1 and J usage is TRBJ2-7; 14 bases agree with TRBD2. The CDR3 totals 16 residues. With V trimmed by 4 bases and J by 6 bases, 9 bases remained unmatched. From germline, CDR1 is SGHRS and CDR2 YFSETQ. CDR3 in DNA: TGCGCCAGCAGCCCCCAAGGACTAGCGGGAGGAGGCGAGCAGTACTTC. This gives the protein CASSPQGLAGGGEQYF. Variable domain in full (rest from reference TRBV5-1 and TRBJ2-7): KAGVTQTPRYLIKTRGQQVTLSCSPISGHRSVSWYQQTPGQGLQFLFEYFSETQRNKGNFPGRFSGRQFSNSRSEMNVSTLELGDSALYLCASSPQGLAGGGEQYFGPGTRLTVT.

This clone was seen only once. CDR3 residues: CASSFNTEAFF. The CDR3 DNA follows: TGTGCCAGTAGTTTCAACACTGAAGCTTTCTTT. This chain uses TRBV19 with TRBJ1-1, with unresolved D. The CDR3 sequence is 11 residues long. CDR1 is LNHDA and CDR2 is SQIVND in the germline V gene (reference sequence). The V end was cut by 5 bases, the J end by 2 bases, with 3 bases between.

The V gene is TRBV5-1, the J gene TRBJ1-1; 7 positions agree with TRBD1. V lost 3 bases and J lost 4; bases outside the gene matches: 9. Germline-derived CDR1 and CDR2 are SGHRS and YFSETQ. This CDR3 has 15 amino acids. CDR3 nucleotide sequence: TGCGCCAGCAGCTATACGACAGGGAGGGTCACTGAAGCTTTCTTT. Its protein is CASSYTTGRVTEAFF.

The chain combines TRBV11-3 with TRBJ2-5, with 11 bases identical to TRBD2. Germline V gene data show CDR1 as SGHNT and CDR2 as YENEEA. The V segment lost 5 bases and the J segment 7 bases; nucleotides outside the gene matches: 9. The CDR3 has 15 amino acids. The CDR3 nucleotides are TGTGCCAGCAGCCGACTAGCGGGAATCGGGGTGACCCAGTACTTC. Its translation is CASSRLAGIGVTQYF.

This clone was picked up a small number of times. This chain connects TRBV19 to TRBJ2-4; 8 bases are a match to TRBD1. The CDR3 contains 14 residues. The V gene end was trimmed by 7 bases and the J gene end by 2 bases; junction bases not matched to a gene: 4. Germline V gives CDR1 LNHDA, CDR2 SQIVND (reference sequence). As DNA, the CDR3 is TGTGCCAGTACTCGACAGGGGTCCAAAAACATTCAGTACTTC. This gives the protein CASTRQGSKNIQYF.